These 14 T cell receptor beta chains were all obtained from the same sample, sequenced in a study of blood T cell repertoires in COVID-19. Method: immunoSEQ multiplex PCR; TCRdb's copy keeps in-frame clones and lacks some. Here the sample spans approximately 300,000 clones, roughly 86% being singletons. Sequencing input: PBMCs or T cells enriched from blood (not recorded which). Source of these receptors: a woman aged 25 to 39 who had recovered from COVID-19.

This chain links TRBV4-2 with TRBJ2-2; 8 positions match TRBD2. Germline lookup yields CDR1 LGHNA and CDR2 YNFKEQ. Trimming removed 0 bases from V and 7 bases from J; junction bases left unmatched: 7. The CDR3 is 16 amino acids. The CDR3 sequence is CASSQEGSGKGGELFF. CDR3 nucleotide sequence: TGTGCCAGCAGCCAAGAGGGTAGCGGGAAGGGCGGGGAGCTGTTTTTT.

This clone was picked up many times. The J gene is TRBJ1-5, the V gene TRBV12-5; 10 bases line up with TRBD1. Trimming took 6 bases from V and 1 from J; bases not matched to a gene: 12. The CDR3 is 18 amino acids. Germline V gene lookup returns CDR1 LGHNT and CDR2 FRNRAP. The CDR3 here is CASGSSRDRGSSNQPQHF. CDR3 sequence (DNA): TGTGCTAGTGGATCCTCTCGGGACAGGGGTTCGAGCAATCAGCCCCAGCATTTT. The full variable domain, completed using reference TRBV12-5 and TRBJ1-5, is DARVTQTPRHKVTEMGQEVTMRCQPILGHNTVFWYRQTMMQGLELLAYFRNRAPLDDSGMPKDRFSAEMPDATLATLKIQPSEPRDSAVYFCASGSSRDRGSSNQPQHFGDGTRLSIL.

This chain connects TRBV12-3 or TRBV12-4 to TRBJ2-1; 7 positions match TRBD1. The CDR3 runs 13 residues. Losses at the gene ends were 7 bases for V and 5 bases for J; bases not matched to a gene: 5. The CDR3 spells CASTGQGDNEQFF. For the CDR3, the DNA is TGTGCCAGCACCGGTCAGGGGGACAATGAGCAGTTCTTC.

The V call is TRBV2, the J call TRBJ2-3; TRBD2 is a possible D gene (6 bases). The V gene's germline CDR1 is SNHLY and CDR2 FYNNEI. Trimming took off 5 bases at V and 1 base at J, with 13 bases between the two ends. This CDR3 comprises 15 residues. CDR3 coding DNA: TGTGCCAGCAGTTCAGAGCGGGCTGGCACAGATACGCAGTATTTT. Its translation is CASSSERAGTDTQYF. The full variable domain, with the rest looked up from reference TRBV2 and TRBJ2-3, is EPEVTQTPSHQVTQMGQEVILRCVPISNHLYFYWYRQILGQKVEFLVSFYNNEISEKSEIFDDQFSVERPDGSNFTLKIRSTKLEDSAMYFCASSSERAGTDTQYFGPGTRLTVL.

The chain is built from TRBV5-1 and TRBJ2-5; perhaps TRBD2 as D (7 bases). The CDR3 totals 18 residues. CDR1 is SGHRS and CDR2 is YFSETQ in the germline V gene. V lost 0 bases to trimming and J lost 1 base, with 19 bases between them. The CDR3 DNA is TGCGCCAGCAGCTTGGGGACTAGGTGGGACACCTCCCAAGAGACCCAGTACTTC. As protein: CASSLGTRWDTSQETQYF.

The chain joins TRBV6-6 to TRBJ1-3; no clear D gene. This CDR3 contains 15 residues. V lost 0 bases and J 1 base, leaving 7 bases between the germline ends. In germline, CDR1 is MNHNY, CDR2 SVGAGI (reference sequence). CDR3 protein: CASSYSAVSGNTIYF. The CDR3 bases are TGTGCCAGCAGTTACTCGGCAGTGTCTGGAAACACCATATATTTT.

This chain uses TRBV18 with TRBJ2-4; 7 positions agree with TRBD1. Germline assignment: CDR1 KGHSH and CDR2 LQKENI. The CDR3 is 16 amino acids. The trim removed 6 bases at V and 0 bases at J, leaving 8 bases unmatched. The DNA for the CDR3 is TGTGCCAGCTCCCCCTGGGACAGCGCAGCCAAAAACATTCAGTACTTC. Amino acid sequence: CASSPWDSAAKNIQYF.

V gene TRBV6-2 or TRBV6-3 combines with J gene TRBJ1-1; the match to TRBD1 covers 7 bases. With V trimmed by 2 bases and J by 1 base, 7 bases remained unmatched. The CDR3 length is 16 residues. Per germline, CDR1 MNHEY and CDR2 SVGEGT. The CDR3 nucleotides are TGTGCCAGCAGTTACGAAGGGGGCGTGAAGAACACTGAAGCTTTCTTT. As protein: CASSYEGGVKNTEAFF.

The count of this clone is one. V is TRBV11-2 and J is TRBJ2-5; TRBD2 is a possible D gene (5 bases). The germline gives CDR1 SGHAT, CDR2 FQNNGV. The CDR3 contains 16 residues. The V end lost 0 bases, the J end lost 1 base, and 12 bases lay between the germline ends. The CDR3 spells CASSLDLRLSQETQYF. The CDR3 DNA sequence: TGTGCCAGCAGCTTAGACCTAAGACTATCCCAAGAGACCCAGTACTTC.

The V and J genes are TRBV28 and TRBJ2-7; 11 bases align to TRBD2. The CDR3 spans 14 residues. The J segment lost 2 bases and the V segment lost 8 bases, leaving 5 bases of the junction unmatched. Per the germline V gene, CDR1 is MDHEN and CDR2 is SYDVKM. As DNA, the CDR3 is TGTGCCAGCGGTCTAGCGGGAGGTCCCTACGAGCAGTACTTC. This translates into CASGLAGGPYEQYF.

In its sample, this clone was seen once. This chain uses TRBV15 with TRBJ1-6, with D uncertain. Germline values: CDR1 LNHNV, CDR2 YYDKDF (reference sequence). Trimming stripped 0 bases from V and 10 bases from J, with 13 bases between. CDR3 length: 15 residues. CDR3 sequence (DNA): TGTGCCACCAGCAGAGATCGGGCAGAGGGCTCACCCCTCCACTTT. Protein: CATSRDRAEGSPLHF. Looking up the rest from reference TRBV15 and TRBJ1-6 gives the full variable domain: DAMVIQNPRYQVTQFGKPVTLSCSQTLNHNVMYWYQQKSSQAPKLLFHYYDKDFNNEADTPDNFQSRRPNTSFCFLDIRSPGLGDTAMYLCATSRDRAEGSPLHFGNGTRLTVT.

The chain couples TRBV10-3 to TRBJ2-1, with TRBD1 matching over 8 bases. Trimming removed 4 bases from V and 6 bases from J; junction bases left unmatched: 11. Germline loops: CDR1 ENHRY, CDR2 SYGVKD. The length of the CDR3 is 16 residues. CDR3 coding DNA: TGTGCCATCAGTGGAGGAGGAGACAGGGGCAGCAATGAGCAGTTCTTC. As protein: CAISGGGDRGSNEQFF.

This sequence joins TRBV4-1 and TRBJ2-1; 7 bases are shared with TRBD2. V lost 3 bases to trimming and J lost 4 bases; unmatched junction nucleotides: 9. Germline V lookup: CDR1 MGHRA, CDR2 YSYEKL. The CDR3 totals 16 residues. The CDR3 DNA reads TGCGCCAGCAGCCATACCGCTAGCGGCCAATACAATGAGCAGTTCTTC. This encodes CASSHTASGQYNEQFF.

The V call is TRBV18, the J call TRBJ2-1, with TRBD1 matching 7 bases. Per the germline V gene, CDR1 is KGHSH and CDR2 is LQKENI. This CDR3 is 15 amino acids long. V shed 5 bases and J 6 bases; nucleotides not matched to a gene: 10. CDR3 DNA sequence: TGTGCCAGCTCAGGAAAGGGACAGAGATCCAATGAGCAGTTCTTC. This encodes CASSGKGQRSNEQFF. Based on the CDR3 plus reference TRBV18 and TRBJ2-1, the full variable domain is NAGVMQNPRHLVRRRGQEARLRCSPMKGHSHVYWYRQLPEEGLKFMVYLQKENIIDESGMPKERFSAEFPKEGPSILRIQQVVRGDSAAYFCASSGKGQRSNEQFFGPGTRLTVL.